The following is a TCR beta chain sequence with its context. The sample originates from a study of blood T cell repertoires in COVID-19. Across the whole study: Some COVID-19 samples were acute and others convalescent; all came from the United States, Italy and Spain.

Germline V gene lookup returns CDR1 SGHTS and CDR2 YDEGEE. The CDR3 is made up of 14 amino acids. V lost 2 bases to trimming and J lost 6 bases, with 12 bases between them. Method: immunoSEQ multiplex PCR; TCRdb's copy keeps in-frame clones and lacks some. There are about 75,000 clones in the sample; 79% occur only once, and roughly 5% lies in the top ten. This chain connects TRBV5-8 to TRBJ1-5, with D uncertain. The specimen was peripheral blood. This TCR derives from a woman over 75 with active or convalescent COVID-19. CDR3 sequence: CASSFGVSSQPQHF. CDR3 bases: TGTGCCAGCAGCTTCGGGGTTTCGAGTCAGCCCCAGCATTTT.